These 11 T cell receptor beta chains came from one sample sequenced in a study of T cells in Graves' hyperthyroidism and ophthalmopathy. TCR beta CDR3 region amplification was performed from RNA transcripts. The study used the HTBI primer set for a first-round RT-PCR of the TCR CDR3. TCRdb processed the multiplex PCR reads anew with MiXCR; each CDR3 protein has one entry. The sample lists more than 300,000 distinct CDR3 sequences, around a sixth seen once, with 40% in the top ten. The source material was blood. The receptors originated from a man aged 18 to 30 with Graves' ophthalmopathy.

The V call is TRBV28, the J call TRBJ2-7; possible D gene TRBD2, 6 bases. This CDR3 spans 14 amino acids. Germline loops: CDR1 MDHEN, CDR2 SYDVKM. Trimming shortened V by 6 bases and J by 1 base, and 13 bases separated the two germline ends. DNA of the CDR3: TGTGCCAGCAGCCCGGCGGGGCGGTCCTACGAGCAGTACTTC. This gives the protein CASSPAGRSYEQYF.

This clonotype was seen a handful of times. The chain joins TRBV5-4 to TRBJ1-3; the D is unclear. CDR3 length equals 15 residues. V was clipped by 4 bases and J by 0 bases, with 11 bases between them. CDR1 SGHNT and CDR2 YYREEE come from the germline V gene (reference sequence). The CDR3 DNA reads TGTGCCAGCAGCCGTAATCCAGACTCTGGAAACACCATATATTTT. This codes for CASSRNPDSGNTIYF.

The rearrangement uses TRBV4-1 and TRBJ1-2; D call uncertain. Per the germline V gene, CDR1 is MGHRA and CDR2 is YSYEKL. V was pared by 0 bases and J by 4 bases, with 9 bases between. The CDR3 sequence is 14 residues long. CDR3 coding DNA: TGCGCCAGCAGCCAAGAGGGCAGCTTCTATGGCTACACCTTC. Translation gives CASSQEGSFYGYTF.

A few counts support this clonotype. The genes are TRBV20-1 and TRBJ2-3, with D possibly TRBD2 on 5 matching bases. Germline V gene data show CDR1 as DFQATT and CDR2 as SNEGSKA (reference sequence). The CDR3 has 13 residues. Trimming cost V 4 bases and J 6 bases, with 14 bases left between them. The CDR3 loop is CSATESTGDTQYF. For the CDR3, the DNA is TGCAGTGCTACGGAGTCCACGGGGGATACGCAGTATTTT.

This clonotype was recorded at least ten times. The V gene is TRBV12-3 or TRBV12-4, the J gene TRBJ1-5, with TRBD1 matching over 9 bases. Germline trimming cut 6 bases from V and 2 bases from J; bases unmatched to any gene: 8. The CDR3 spans 16 residues. The CDR3 loop is CASSTGQGSRNQPQHF. The CDR3 DNA reads as TGTGCCAGCAGCACGGGACAGGGATCTCGCAATCAGCCCCAGCATTTT.

The chain recombines TRBV6-1 with TRBJ2-7, with TRBD2 as a possible D gene (5 bases). Trimming pared 6 bases from V and 5 bases from J, leaving 8 bases between. The CDR3 is 11 amino acids. Germline CDR1 is MNHNS and CDR2 is SASEGT. The CDR3 region is CASRTGNEQYF. Here the CDR3 DNA reads TGTGCCAGCAGGACGGGAAACGAGCAGTACTTC.

Ten or more counts support this clonotype. The chain links TRBV6-2 or TRBV6-3 to TRBJ1-6; the D gene is possibly TRBD1 (6 bases). The CDR3 is 16 residues long. V was pared by 3 bases and J by 7 bases, with 16 bases between. Germline loops: CDR1 MNHEY, CDR2 SVGEGT. CDR3 nucleotide sequence: TGTGCCAGCAGTTATAGGGGGGCCGGGGCGAATTCACCCCTCCACTTT. It is translated as CASSYRGAGANSPLHF.

This clonotype showed up just a few times. The CDR3 DNA is TGTGCCAGCTCACCGTCGACAGGGATGGTGGGCACTGAAGCTTTCTTT. Amino acids: CASSPSTGMVGTEAFF. The V and J genes are TRBV18 and TRBJ1-1, with TRBD1 matching over 7 bases. The CDR3 is made up of 16 amino acids. The ends lost 3 bases at V and 4 bases at J; junction bases unmatched: 11. Germline assignment: CDR1 KGHSH and CDR2 LQKENI.

This clonotype was observed at least ten times. The CDR3 nucleotides are TGTGCCAGCAGTCCCCCCGGACAGGGGGGTAATGGCTACACCTTC. Translating gives CASSPPGQGGNGYTF. The V gene is TRBV12-3 or TRBV12-4, the J gene TRBJ1-2, with TRBD1 matching over 10 bases. The junction had 9 bases not matched to a gene; V was cut back by 5 bases and J by 6 bases. The CDR3 is made up of 15 amino acids.

This clonotype was seen only once. One end of the junction fails to match germline, which may point to a read error. V usage is TRBV7-9 and J usage is TRBJ2-5, with TRBD2 matching over 8 bases. In germline, CDR1 is SEHNR, CDR2 FQNEAQ (reference sequence). CDR3 length equals 14 residues. The CDR3 region has the DNA TGCGCCAGCAGCTCCGGCGGGGGGCGAGAGACCCAGTACTTC. This codes for CASSSGGGRETQYF.

This clonotype was found many times. The chain carries TRBV13 and TRBJ1-1; D is undetermined. Trimming shortened V by 6 bases and J by 1 base, and 9 bases separated the two germline ends. The CDR3 loop spans 13 amino acids. CDR1 is PRHDT, CDR2 FYEKMQ, per germline (reference sequence). The CDR3 DNA reads TGTGCCAGCAGTTCACCAGCGAACACTGAAGCTTTCTTT. Amino acids: CASSSPANTEAFF.